The source of this T cell receptor beta chain is a study of T cell responses to AZD1222 COVID-19 vaccine. This clone was detected once. Between the trimmed V and J ends, which lost 2 bases and 4 bases, there was a span of 12 bases. CDR3 length: 14 amino acids. Germline CDR1 SGHKS, CDR2 YYEKEE (reference sequence). Here immunoSEQ multiplex PCR was the method, and the copy in TCRdb shows in-frame clones only, minus some. This sample yields around 110,000 clones, of which 90% are seen a single time; about 4.9% belongs to the top ten. The receptor's source is an adult in good health. The sample in question was peripheral blood, obtained on day 0 of AZD1222 vaccination. The genes are TRBV5-5 and TRBJ1-2; D possibly corresponds to TRBD1 (5 bases). The CDR3 DNA reads as TGTGCCAGCAGCTTACGGGGCGCTGGCTATGGCTACACCTTC. Amino acid sequence: CASSLRGAGYGYTF. The full variable domain, with the rest looked up from reference TRBV5-5 and TRBJ1-2, is DAGVTQSPTHLIKTRGQQVTLRCSPISGHKSVSWYQQVLGQGPQFIFQYYEKEERGRGNFPDRFSARQFPNYSSELNVNALLLGDSALYLCASSLRGAGYGYTFGSGTRLTVV.